The 29 T cell receptor beta chains below come from one sample, sequenced in a study of technical replicates of blood from a few donors. Data came from immunoSEQ multiplex PCR; TCRdb stores just in-frame clones and leaves some out. The profile shows about 12,000 clones, 80% to 90% of them singletons. The sample was PBMCs. Every receptor here comes from a human donor in good health.

The V call is TRBV5-6, the J call TRBJ2-2; TRBD1 aligns across 10 bases. The germline V gene encodes CDR1 SGHDT and CDR2 YYEEEE. V lost 0 bases to trimming and J lost 6 bases; unmatched junction nucleotides: 11. The CDR3 is 18 residues long. The CDR3 reads CASSLEVWDRGTAGELFF. The CDR3 bases are TGTGCCAGCAGCTTGGAGGTCTGGGACAGGGGTACGGCCGGGGAGCTGTTTTTT.

CDR3 bases: TGTGCCAGCAGCTCAGTGAACACTGAAGCTTTCTTT. It translates to CASSSVNTEAFF. The chain recombines TRBV7-9 with TRBJ1-1, with D uncertain. CDR1 and CDR2 from the germline V gene are SEHNR and FQNEAQ (reference sequence). Trimming removed 4 bases at V and 0 bases at J, with 3 bases between. The CDR3 totals 12 residues.

The chain carries TRBV6-6 and TRBJ1-2, with 11 nucleotides matching TRBD1. V gave up 5 bases and J gave up 8 bases; unmatched junction bases: 4. Germline CDR1 is MNHNY and CDR2 is SVGAGI (reference sequence). The CDR3 length is 13 residues. CDR3 in amino acids: CASSGQGAEGYTF. The CDR3 DNA reads TGTGCCAGCAGTGGACAGGGGGCAGAGGGCTACACCTTC.

This rearrangement joins TRBV7-9 to TRBJ1-4, with D perhaps matching TRBD1 (5 bases). V was trimmed by 5 bases and J by 8 bases, leaving 9 bases between them. The CDR3 is 12 amino acids. CDR1 is SEHNR, CDR2 FQNEAQ, per germline (reference sequence). CDR3 in DNA: TGTGCCAGCAGCCGGGGGAACGAAAAACTGTTTTTT. Residues: CASSRGNEKLFF.

The J gene is TRBJ2-7, the V gene TRBV5-4, with TRBD2 as a possible D gene (5 bases). The CDR3 is 16 residues long. Between the trimmed V and J ends, which lost 1 base and 3 bases, there was a span of 17 bases. From germline, CDR1 is SGHNT and CDR2 YYREEE (reference sequence). The CDR3, as DNA: TGTGCCAGCAGCTTGCTAAGCGGAGGTACCAACTACGAGCAGTACTTC. Amino acid sequence: CASSLLSGGTNYEQYF.

The chain combines TRBV6-1 with TRBJ2-5; the match to TRBD1 covers 9 bases. This CDR3 has 17 amino acids. CDR1 MNHNS and CDR2 SASEGT come from the germline V gene. V gave up 1 base and J gave up 3 bases; unmatched junction bases: 9. CDR3 sequence (DNA): TGTGCCAGCAGTGAAGTATTTGGGACAGGGCCTAAAGAGACCCAGTACTTC. It codes for CASSEVFGTGPKETQYF.

In this sample, this clone turned up a few times. J is TRBJ2-1 and V is TRBV2; 11 nucleotides align to TRBD2. The ends lost 6 bases at V and 0 bases at J; junction bases unmatched: 13. CDR1 is SNHLY and CDR2 is FYNNEI in the germline V gene. The CDR3 is 19 residues long. CDR3 in DNA: TGTGCCAGCAGCGTAAGACCGGGACTAGCGGAGAGCTCCTACAATGAGCAGTTCTTC. Protein: CASSVRPGLAESSYNEQFF.

This clone occurred a few times. This chain uses TRBV6-1 with TRBJ1-5, with unresolved D. V lost 0 bases and J lost 4, with 4 bases in between. Germline CDR1 MNHNS, CDR2 SASEGT. The CDR3 covers 13 residues. Here the CDR3 reads CASSEAMNQPQHF. CDR3 DNA: TGTGCCAGCAGTGAAGCCATGAATCAGCCCCAGCATTTT.

The V and J genes are TRBV30 and TRBJ2-1, with a weak D call TRBD1 (5 bases). This CDR3 comprises 13 residues. The germline V gene encodes CDR1 GTSNPN and CDR2 SVGIG (reference sequence). Trimming stripped 0 bases from V and 7 bases from J, with 10 bases between. Here the CDR3 DNA reads TGTGCCTGGAGTGTACAGGCCTCTAATGAGCAGTTCTTC. Amino acids: CAWSVQASNEQFF.

J is TRBJ2-6 and V is TRBV18, with D perhaps matching TRBD1 (8 bases). Germline V gives CDR1 KGHSH, CDR2 LQKENI. Trimming took off 2 bases at V and 2 bases at J, with 16 bases between the two ends. CDR3 size: 18 residues. The CDR3 DNA reads as TGTGCCAGCTCACCATACGGACAGGGAGGGGCTGGGGCCAACGTCCTGACTTTC. It codes for CASSPYGQGGAGANVLTF. The whole variable domain, filled in from reference TRBV18 and TRBJ2-6, reads NAGVMQNPRHLVRRRGQEARLRCSPMKGHSHVYWYRQLPEEGLKFMVYLQKENIIDESGMPKERFSAEFPKEGPSILRIQQVVRGDSAAYFCASSPYGQGGAGANVLTFGAGSRLTVL.

The chain is built from TRBV28 and TRBJ2-5; the D gene is possibly TRBD1 (5 bases). This CDR3 is built from 15 residues. The germline V gene encodes CDR1 MDHEN and CDR2 SYDVKM. Trimming shortened V by 7 bases and J by 5 bases, and 20 bases separated the two germline ends. This CDR3 reads CASTFGDSRRETQYF. Here the CDR3 DNA reads TGTGCCAGCACCTTCGGTGACAGCCGCAGGGAGACCCAGTACTTC.

The J gene is TRBJ1-5, the V gene TRBV6-5; unclear D gene. The V gene lost 6 bases and the J gene lost 7 bases, with 19 bases spanning the gap. CDR1 and CDR2 (germline): MNHEY, SVGAGI. This CDR3 is built from 15 residues. The CDR3 DNA reads TGTGCCAGCAGCCCCCCCGCGGAATGGAGACAGCCCCAGCATTTT. Its protein is CASSPPAEWRQPQHF.

This chain connects TRBV2 to TRBJ2-7; TRBD1 agrees at 8 bases. CDR1 and CDR2 from the germline V gene are SNHLY and FYNNEI. Trimming took 7 bases from V and 12 from J; bases not matched to a gene: 14. The CDR3 is made up of 13 amino acids. The CDR3 protein is CASNSGGAGMGYF. The DNA of the CDR3 is TGTGCCAGCAATTCAGGGGGCGCAGGCATGGGGTACTTC.

V is TRBV7-9 and J is TRBJ2-1; D perhaps matches TRBD1 (7 bases). Trimming stripped 4 bases from V and 8 bases from J, with 18 bases between. The CDR3 consists of 15 residues. Germline V lookup: CDR1 SEHNR, CDR2 FQNEAQ (reference sequence). The CDR3 DNA sequence: TGTGCCAGCAGCTGGCGACAGGGAGGTTCGGATGAGCAGTTCTTC. This encodes CASSWRQGGSDEQFF.

The rearrangement joins TRBV7-8 to TRBJ2-1; 13 bases agree with TRBD2. The ends lost 5 bases at V and 4 bases at J; junction bases unmatched: 11. CDR1 and CDR2 (germline): SGHVS, FQNEAQ. The CDR3 length is 18 residues. The CDR3: CASSQGLAGVRGYNEQFF. The CDR3 DNA reads as TGTGCCAGCAGCCAAGGACTAGCGGGAGTAAGGGGTTACAATGAGCAGTTCTTC. The whole variable domain, remainder taken from reference TRBV7-8 and TRBJ2-1, is GAGVSQSPRYKVAKRGQDVALRCDPISGHVSLFWYQQALGQGPEFLTYFQNEAQLDKSGLPSDRFFAERPEGSVSTLKIQRTQQEDSAVYLCASSQGLAGVRGYNEQFFGPGTRLTVL.

The V and J genes are TRBV25-1 and TRBJ2-1; no clear D. There are 12 residues in the CDR3. Germline CDR1 reads MGHDK; CDR2 reads SYGVNS. Trimming cost V 3 bases and J 8 bases, with 8 bases left between them. CDR3 in amino acids: CASSDPADEQFF. The CDR3 nucleotides are TGTGCCAGCAGTGACCCCGCGGATGAGCAGTTCTTC. Supplemented by reference TRBV25-1 and TRBJ2-1, the full variable domain reads EADIYQTPRYLVIGTGKKITLECSQTMGHDKMYWYQQDPGMELHLIHYSYGVNSTEKGDLSSESTVSRIRTEHFPLTLESARPSHTSQYLCASSDPADEQFFGPGTRLTVL.

V is TRBV28 and J is TRBJ1-2; D ambiguous. V shed 1 base and J shed 2 bases, with 8 bases lying between them. This CDR3 has 14 amino acids. Looked up from germline, CDR1 is MDHEN and CDR2 is SYDVKM. CDR3 DNA: TGTGCCAGCAGTTTATCTCCCCTCAACTATGGCTACACCTTC. Residues: CASSLSPLNYGYTF.

The chain uses TRBV7-2 and TRBJ2-3; 11 nucleotides match TRBD2. The germline V gene has CDR1 SGHTA and CDR2 FQGNSA. With 0 bases clipped from V and 5 bases from J, the junction kept 7 bases outside the gene matches. The CDR3 contains 17 residues. The CDR3 is CASSLASSGRWEDTQYF. The CDR3 DNA is TGTGCCAGCAGCTTAGCTTCTAGCGGGAGGTGGGAAGATACGCAGTATTTT.

V is TRBV6-5 and J is TRBJ2-1; TRBD1 aligns across 9 bases. V lost 6 bases, J lost 6 bases, and 3 bases stayed unmatched. Germline V gene lookup returns CDR1 MNHEY and CDR2 SVGAGI. There are 13 residues in the CDR3. The CDR3 region has the DNA TGTGCCAGCAGATGGGACAGGGCCAATGAGCAGTTCTTC. It encodes CASRWDRANEQFF.

The chain has TRBV2 and TRBJ2-2; 7 positions agree with TRBD2. V trimming: 7 bases; J trimming: 5 bases; junction bases outside the gene matches: 4. This CDR3 region has 13 residues. Germline CDR1 and CDR2: SNHLY and FYNNEI. CDR3 DNA: TGTGCCAGCAAGTCACTAGCGACCGGGGAGCTGTTTTTT. Amino acid sequence: CASKSLATGELFF.

V is TRBV18 and J is TRBJ2-5; 7 bases match TRBD1. Germline V gives CDR1 KGHSH, CDR2 LQKENI. With V trimmed by 2 bases and J by 2 bases, 2 bases remained unmatched. The CDR3 has 14 residues. The CDR3 sequence is CASSPNRGQETQYF. The CDR3, as DNA: TGTGCCAGCTCACCAAACAGGGGACAAGAGACCCAGTACTTC.

The V gene is TRBV9, the J gene TRBJ2-7; D is possibly TRBD2 (6 bases). The CDR3 is 14 amino acids. Trimming stripped 0 bases from V and 6 bases from J, with 13 bases between. The germline CDR1 and CDR2 sequences are SGDLS and YYNGEE. The CDR3 here is CASSVGGTPVEQYF. Written as DNA, the CDR3 is TGTGCCAGCAGCGTAGGCGGGACTCCCGTCGAGCAGTACTTC.

This chain links TRBV7-8 with TRBJ1-3; no definite D call. Looked up from germline, CDR1 is SGHVS and CDR2 is FQNEAQ. Trimming removed 5 bases from V and 4 bases from J, with 18 bases in between. The CDR3 consists of 16 residues. The CDR3 spells CASSPSLGGEGNTIYF. CDR3 coding DNA: TGTGCCAGCAGCCCAAGTCTCGGTGGAGAAGGAAACACCATATATTTT.

The J gene is TRBJ1-1, the V gene TRBV5-5; D might be TRBD1 (5 bases). CDR1 and CDR2 (germline): SGHKS, YYEKEE (reference sequence). This CDR3 has 13 residues. V was pared by 4 bases and J by 1 base, with 8 bases between. CDR3 coding DNA: TGTGCCAGCAGCCCCGGGGGGAACACTGAAGCTTTCTTT. Encoded protein: CASSPGGNTEAFF. The variable domain in full, completed from reference TRBV5-5 and TRBJ1-1, reads DAGVTQSPTHLIKTRGQQVTLRCSPISGHKSVSWYQQVLGQGPQFIFQYYEKEERGRGNFPDRFSARQFPNYSSELNVNALLLGDSALYLCASSPGGNTEAFFGQGTRLTVV.

CDR3 nucleotide sequence: TGTGCCAGCAGTTACTCGAACCAGGGAGGCCAAGATACGCAGTATTTT. Protein product: CASSYSNQGGQDTQYF. V gene TRBV6-5 combines with J gene TRBJ2-3; the D gene is possibly TRBD2 (6 bases). Germline assignment: CDR1 MNHEY and CDR2 SVGAGI. The CDR3 runs to 16 residues. V was trimmed by 0 bases and J by 5 bases, leaving 15 bases between them.

This chain links TRBV9 with TRBJ2-4; 12 bases match TRBD2. Germline CDR1 and CDR2: SGDLS and YYNGEE. CDR3 length: 17 amino acids. Germline trimming cut 3 bases from V and 0 bases from J; bases unmatched to any gene: 4. CDR3 sequence reads: CASSALAGGLAKNIQYF. CDR3 coding DNA: TGTGCCAGCAGCGCGCTAGCGGGAGGGCTAGCCAAAAACATTCAGTACTTC. Full variable domain (missing parts from reference TRBV9 and TRBJ2-4): DSGVTQTPKHLITATGQRVTLRCSPRSGDLSVYWYQQSLDQGLQFLIQYYNGEERAKGNILERFSAQQFPDLHSELNLSSLELGDSALYFCASSALAGGLAKNIQYFGAGTRLSVL.

The V call is TRBV6-4, the J call TRBJ2-3; 9 bases line up with TRBD1. V lost 2 bases and J lost 4; bases outside the gene matches: 4. Germline lookup yields CDR1 MRHNA and CDR2 SNTAGT. The CDR3 is made up of 15 amino acids. The DNA of the CDR3 is TGTGCCAGCAGTGACGGGGGACAGGGTTCAGATACGCAGTATTTT. Encoded protein: CASSDGGQGSDTQYF.

This sequence joins TRBV27 and TRBJ2-1; the match to TRBD2 covers 10 bases. The CDR3 contains 17 residues. The junction had 12 bases not matched to a gene; V was cut back by 2 bases and J by 8 bases. Germline lookup yields CDR1 MNHEY and CDR2 SMNVEV (reference sequence). CDR3 sequence (DNA): TGTGCCAGCAGTTTAAACAAGCCTAGCGGGGGAGTGGATGAGCAGTTCTTC. As protein: CASSLNKPSGGVDEQFF.

This chain uses TRBV28 with TRBJ2-6; 8 positions agree with TRBD1. Unmatched junction bases numbered 13, after V lost 6 bases and J lost 0 bases. There are 19 residues in the CDR3. Per germline, CDR1 MDHEN and CDR2 SYDVKM. CDR3 loop: CASRRRRTGIFSGANVLTF. The CDR3 DNA reads as TGTGCCAGCAGACGCCGGCGGACAGGGATTTTCTCTGGGGCCAACGTCCTGACTTTC. The full variable domain, in which reference TRBV28 and TRBJ2-6 provide the parts outside the CDR3, is DVKVTQSSRYLVKRTGEKVFLECVQDMDHENMFWYRQDPGLGLRLIYFSYDVKMKEKGDIPEGYSVSREKKERFSLILESASTNQTSMYLCASRRRRTGIFSGANVLTFGAGSRLTVL.